The TCR beta chain under discussion was sequenced for a study of shared clonotypes between healthy human individuals. Clones were sequenced by immunoSEQ multiplex PCR, and TCRdb holds only the in-frame ones, with some missing. The table has over a million clones, roughly 96% seen once. The V end was cut by 9 bases, the J end by 4 bases, with 7 bases between. The CDR3 covers 11 residues. Germline assignment: CDR1 MNHEY and CDR2 SVGAGI. This TCR derives from a man aged 25-45 years in good health. The chain employs TRBV6-5 and TRBJ2-1, with TRBD2 as a possible D gene (6 bases). Sample: naive CD4+ T cells sorted from blood. Regarding subset: CD45RA+ positively selected. The CDR3: CASREYNEQFF. CDR3 in DNA: TGTGCCAGTCGGGAGTACAATGAGCAGTTCTTC.